A selection of T cell receptor beta chains follows, all from one sample in a study of shared clonotypes between healthy human individuals. The assay was immunoSEQ multiplex PCR, and TCRdb's table has in-frame clones only and misses some. Of roughly 2,300,000 clones listed, about nine tenths are singletons. Sequenced input: naive CD4+ T cells from PBMCs. The receptors shown here come from a young man in good health. Some clones in this sample may be carry-over from other donors' samples. The conserved cysteine and the conserved F or W are not part of the CDR3 here.

v_call cdr3_aa
TRBV28 ASSLVRLGEAF
TRBV6-1 ASSEVGRLATDTQY
TRBV7-3 ASSQSTGSFGTQY
TRBV9 ASSRGALGLAEAYEQY
TRBV11-3 ASSPPGRVYEQY
TRBV7-6 ASSLVYGLQGYEQY
TRBV7-2 ASSRPTGIPYGYT
TRBV7-2 ASSFRQGPYEQY
TRBV6-5 ASRPGTEIP
TRBV5-1 ASSFAGDTEAF
TRBV10-2 AASRRLATDTQY
TRBV28 ASSSGTVHGGPNYGYT
TRBV5-1 ASSLQGTSGYNEQF
TRBV11-3 ASSSSAQISYNEQF
TRBV5-4 ASSSGGGGTDTQY
TRBV11-1 ASSLRQGVQETQY
TRBV7-2 ASSLEFGGLTDTQY
TRBV18 ASSPLAGGGNEQF
TRBV5-1 ASSAARAHYNEQF
TRBV7-7 ASSLSGVGETQY